A single sample is the source of the 30 T cell receptor beta chains below, sequenced in a study of beta chain features in type 1 diabetes. The isolated RNA, all of it, was reverse transcribed, so expressed TCRB transcripts were what got sequenced. Method: immunoSEQ multiplex PCR; TCRdb's copy keeps in-frame clones and lacks some. The table includes about 150,000 clones, about 51% detected once. The sample was Tregs from blood. Source of these receptors: a man between 18 and 29 years old in good health.

The CDR3 spells CASSPSPQGAYEQYF. CDR3 sequence (DNA): TGCGCCAGCAGCCCTTCCCCACAGGGGGCCTACGAGCAGTACTTC. The V call is TRBV4-3, the J call TRBJ2-7; 8 bases are a match to TRBD1. The CDR3 has 15 amino acids. Germline CDR1 reads LGHNA; CDR2 reads YSLEER. With V trimmed by 4 bases and J by 2 bases, 7 bases remained unmatched.

This chain connects TRBV5-1 to TRBJ2-7, with 9 bases that match TRBD1. CDR3 length: 15 amino acids. The V gene end was trimmed by 4 bases and the J gene end by 2 bases; junction bases not matched to a gene: 7. CDR1 and CDR2 (germline): SGHRS, YFSETQ. The CDR3 is CASSPGGQGAYEQYF. In DNA form, the CDR3 reads TGCGCCAGCAGCCCAGGGGGACAGGGTGCCTACGAGCAGTACTTC.

The rearrangement uses TRBV5-6 and TRBJ1-4; the match to TRBD1 covers 7 bases. The junction had 9 bases not matched to a gene; V was cut back by 2 bases and J by 5 bases. Germline-derived CDR1 and CDR2 are SGHDT and YYEEEE. The CDR3 runs to 16 residues. The CDR3 DNA follows: TGTGCCAGCAGCTTAGGACAGGCCAGGGCGAATGAAAAACTGTTTTTT. It translates to CASSLGQARANEKLFF.

This chain links TRBV18 with TRBJ1-1; a weak D match, TRBD1 (6 bases). V shed 3 bases and J shed 1 base, with 12 bases lying between them. Germline V gene sequence: CDR1 KGHSH, CDR2 LQKENI. The CDR3 is made up of 15 amino acids. The CDR3: CASSPQTGSNTEAFF. The CDR3 DNA follows: TGTGCCAGCTCACCGCAGACAGGATCGAACACTGAAGCTTTCTTT.

This clone was seen only once. The chain uses TRBV15 and TRBJ2-7; no clear D. The CDR3 length is 16 residues. The V end was cut by 1 base, the J end by 0 bases, with 13 bases between. Germline V gene lookup returns CDR1 LNHNV and CDR2 YYDKDF (reference sequence). The DNA of the CDR3 is TGTGCCACCAGCAGAGTGTCCGGAAGGAGCTCCTACGAGCAGTACTTC. It is translated as CATSRVSGRSSYEQYF.

The gene calls are TRBV6-5 and TRBJ1-3; 10 bases line up with TRBD1. The ends lost 0 bases at V and 2 bases at J; junction bases unmatched: 1. Per the germline V gene, CDR1 is MNHEY and CDR2 is SVGAGI. The CDR3 length is 16 residues. CDR3 in DNA: TGTGCCAGCAGTTACTCAGGACAGGGGGCTGGAAACACCATATATTTT. Translating it yields CASSYSGQGAGNTIYF.

V gene TRBV6-6 combines with J gene TRBJ1-2; a weak D match, TRBD1 (5 bases). Germline-derived CDR1 and CDR2 are MNHNY and SVGAGI (reference sequence). The CDR3 has 13 residues. The ends were cut back, 2 bases at V and 6 bases at J, with 10 bases in the middle. The CDR3 protein is CASSYQGWDGYTF. The CDR3 region has the DNA TGTGCCAGCAGTTACCAGGGATGGGATGGCTACACCTTC.

The rearrangement joins TRBV7-2 to TRBJ1-1, with 9 bases matching TRBD1. CDR1 SGHTA and CDR2 FQGNSA come from the germline V gene. CDR3 size: 14 residues. V shed 5 bases and J 1 base; nucleotides not matched to a gene: 2. In DNA, the CDR3 is TGTGCCAGCAGCATGGACAGGGGGAACACTGAAGCTTTCTTT. Translated, it gives CASSMDRGNTEAFF. Variable domain in full (rest from reference TRBV7-2 and TRBJ1-1): GAGVSQSPSNKVTEKGKDVELRCDPISGHTALYWYRQSLGQGLEFLIYFQGNSAPDKSGLPSDRFSAERTGGSVSTLTIQRTQQEDSAVYLCASSMDRGNTEAFFGQGTRLTVV.

In its sample, this clone was seen a few times. The V call is TRBV4-2, the J call TRBJ1-2; 7 nucleotides align to TRBD1. Unmatched junction bases numbered 5, after V lost 0 bases and J lost 7 bases. Germline V gene lookup returns CDR1 LGHNA and CDR2 YNFKEQ. The CDR3 consists of 14 residues. The CDR3 sequence: CASSQDRGAGGYTF. The CDR3 DNA sequence: TGTGCCAGCAGCCAAGACAGGGGGGCGGGTGGCTACACCTTC.

The chain has TRBV9 and TRBJ1-1; the D is unclear. V lost 0 bases and J 11 bases, leaving 17 bases between the germline ends. CDR1 is SGDLS, CDR2 YYNGEE, per germline. The CDR3 consists of 14 residues. CDR3 sequence reads: CASSVDALRNVAFF. The DNA of the CDR3 is TGTGCCAGCAGCGTAGACGCGCTTCGCAATGTGGCTTTCTTT.

The chain couples TRBV7-9 to TRBJ2-4, with D maybe TRBD2 (6 bases). CDR3 length: 15 amino acids. Germline CDR1 reads SEHNR; CDR2 reads FQNEAQ (reference sequence). Trimming removed 4 bases at V and 10 bases at J, with 20 bases between. The CDR3 DNA reads TGTGCCAGCAGCTCCAGGATAGGAGGGTCCTCAATTCAGTACTTC. Protein sequence: CASSSRIGGSSIQYF.

The sample holds a few counts of this clone. This sequence joins TRBV5-6 and TRBJ2-5; TRBD2 agrees at 7 bases. The V and J ends lost 1 base and 4 bases, in that order; junction bases with no gene match: 4. Looked up from germline, CDR1 is SGHDT and CDR2 is YYEEEE. CDR3 length: 14 residues. CDR3 region: CASSLRASGETQYF. The CDR3 DNA sequence: TGTGCCAGCAGCTTGAGGGCTAGCGGAGAGACCCAGTACTTC.

This clone appeared a few times. The rearrangement links TRBV6-5 to TRBJ2-7; D uncertain. V was pared by 2 bases and J by 5 bases, with 16 bases between. CDR1 MNHEY and CDR2 SVGAGI come from the germline V gene. This CDR3 has 15 amino acids. The CDR3 coding sequence is TGTGCCAGCAGTTACGCGGCAGTCCGGCGCCACGAGCAGTACTTC. Translating gives CASSYAAVRRHEQYF.

The chain is built from TRBV5-1 and TRBJ1-1; D call uncertain. There are 13 residues in the CDR3. Germline V lookup: CDR1 SGHRS, CDR2 YFSETQ. Trimming stripped 1 base from V and 0 bases from J, with 4 bases between. Written as DNA, the CDR3 is TGCGCCAGCAGCTTGATTATGAACACTGAAGCTTTCTTT. Translating it yields CASSLIMNTEAFF.

This clone was recorded a few times. This chain joins TRBV7-2 and TRBJ1-2, with D possibly being TRBD1 (6 bases). The V end was cut by 3 bases, the J end by 8 bases, with 13 bases between. The CDR3 loop spans 13 amino acids. Per the germline V gene, CDR1 is SGHTA and CDR2 is FQGNSA. The CDR3 spells CASSFGGQGGYTF. Here the CDR3 DNA reads TGTGCCAGCAGCTTTGGGGGCCAGGGAGGCTACACCTTC.

The chain combines TRBV30 with TRBJ2-3, with 8 bases fitting TRBD2. CDR3 length: 14 residues. The V segment lost 5 bases and the J segment 1 base; nucleotides outside the gene matches: 5. The germline V gene encodes CDR1 GTSNPN and CDR2 SVGIG (reference sequence). CDR3 DNA sequence: TGTGCCTGGCGGGGGGGGGTGGGCACAGATACGCAGTATTTT. Amino acid sequence: CAWRGGVGTDTQYF.

The sample holds one count of this clone. V is TRBV5-1 and J is TRBJ2-3; 8 bases map to TRBD1. Germline values: CDR1 SGHRS, CDR2 YFSETQ. CDR3 length: 15 residues. V lost 4 bases to trimming and J lost 1 base; unmatched junction nucleotides: 5. The CDR3: CASSIGTGRTDTQYF. CDR3 nucleotide sequence: TGCGCCAGCAGCATAGGGACAGGCCGCACAGATACGCAGTATTTT. Full variable domain (outside the CDR3, taken from reference TRBV5-1 and TRBJ2-3): KAGVTQTPRYLIKTRGQQVTLSCSPISGHRSVSWYQQTPGQGLQFLFEYFSETQRNKGNFPGRFSGRQFSNSRSEMNVSTLELGDSALYLCASSIGTGRTDTQYFGPGTRLTVL.

The sample holds one count of this clone. The chain has TRBV7-3 and TRBJ2-3; 7 bases are shared with TRBD1. V lost 5 bases, J lost 2 bases, and 10 bases stayed unmatched. The V gene's germline CDR1 is SGHTA and CDR2 FQGTGA. The CDR3 contains 16 residues. Here the CDR3 DNA reads TGTGCCAGCAGCCCACAGGGCAGGGGGTACACAGATACGCAGTATTTT. It codes for CASSPQGRGYTDTQYF.

CDR3 sequence (DNA): TGTGCCTGGAGTGTAGCGGGGGAGCCCCTCCACTTT. Translated: CAWSVAGEPLHF. The chain joins TRBV30 to TRBJ1-6, with a possible D match to TRBD1 (5 bases). V lost 0 bases to trimming and J lost 13 bases, with 10 bases between them. The CDR3 runs to 12 residues. Germline loops: CDR1 GTSNPN, CDR2 SVGIG (reference sequence).

CDR3 sequence (DNA): TGTGCCAGCAGCCCCAGGGGGACAGGGGGCGAAGGCTACACCTTC. Translation: CASSPRGTGGEGYTF. The chain employs TRBV7-3 and TRBJ1-2, with 12 positions matching TRBD1. The CDR3 has 15 residues. Germline V gives CDR1 SGHTA, CDR2 FQGTGA. V was pared by 5 bases and J by 8 bases, with 9 bases of the junction left unmatched.

The CDR3 DNA sequence: TGTGCCAGCAGCTTAAATAGGGGAGAGACCCAGTACTTC. This translates into CASSLNRGETQYF. The chain combines TRBV7-8 with TRBJ2-5; perhaps TRBD1 as D (5 bases). The germline CDR1 and CDR2 sequences are SGHVS and FQNEAQ. V lost 2 bases, J lost 4 bases, and 8 bases lay in between. The CDR3 runs 13 residues.

The table lists this clone with a few counts. The V call is TRBV7-2, the J call TRBJ2-3; 7 bases align to TRBD1. J was trimmed by 0 bases and V by 4 bases; bases with no gene match: 10. The germline gives CDR1 SGHTA, CDR2 FQGNSA. The CDR3 is made up of 17 amino acids. The DNA of the CDR3 is TGTGCCAGCAGCTCGGTCACGACAGGGTTGAGCACAGATACGCAGTATTTT. This encodes CASSSVTTGLSTDTQYF.

The sample holds a few counts of this clone. V gene TRBV7-3 combines with J gene TRBJ2-1; D perhaps matches TRBD2 (6 bases). The CDR3 runs to 13 residues. V lost 6 bases, J lost 9 bases, and 15 bases lay in between. Germline CDR1 SGHTA, CDR2 FQGTGA. In nucleotides, the CDR3 is TGTGCCAGCAGTCGTGTCGGGGGTACTGAGCAGTTCTTC. Encoded protein: CASSRVGGTEQFF.

The rearrangement uses TRBV9 and TRBJ1-5; TRBD1 agrees at 7 bases. After removal of 4 bases from V and 2 bases from J, the junction contained 3 bases not matched to a gene. CDR3 length equals 14 residues. CDR1 is SGDLS, CDR2 YYNGEE, per germline. CDR3 coding DNA: TGTGCCAGCAGCTCCGACAGGGGCAATCAGCCCCAGCATTTT. It specifies CASSSDRGNQPQHF.

This sequence joins TRBV6-5 and TRBJ2-2; D might be TRBD1 (5 bases). Trimming removed 8 bases from V and 0 bases from J, with 10 bases in between. Germline assignment: CDR1 MNHEY and CDR2 SVGAGI. The CDR3 is 14 residues long. CDR3 loop: CASGQGTNTGELFF. As DNA, the CDR3 is TGTGCCAGCGGCCAGGGTACGAACACCGGGGAGCTGTTTTTT.

This clone is a singleton in its sample. CDR3 protein: CASLLTGNTEAFF. As DNA, the CDR3 is TGTGCCAGTCTCCTAACAGGGAACACTGAAGCTTTCTTT. This chain links TRBV19 with TRBJ1-1; TRBD1 is a possible D gene (5 bases). CDR3 length equals 13 residues. V shed 8 bases and J shed 1 base, with 11 bases lying between them. Germline V gene lookup returns CDR1 LNHDA and CDR2 SQIVND (reference sequence). The full variable domain, its missing parts supplied by reference TRBV19 and TRBJ1-1, is DGGITQSPKYLFRKEGQNVTLSCEQNLNHDAMYWYRQDPGQGLRLIYYSQIVNDFQKGDIAEGYSVSREKKESFPLTVTSAQKNPTAFYLCASLLTGNTEAFFGQGTRLTVV.

The rearrangement joins TRBV7-8 to TRBJ2-5, with a possible D match to TRBD1 (6 bases). The CDR3 consists of 13 residues. Deletions cut 6 bases from V and 5 bases from J, with 13 bases between. Germline values: CDR1 SGHVS, CDR2 FQNEAQ. The CDR3, as DNA: TGTGCCAGCAGACAGGGTGGAAAGGAGACCCAGTACTTC. It encodes CASRQGGKETQYF.

This clone was counted only a few times. In DNA form, the CDR3 reads TGTGCCGTCCACGACGGGACTAGAAGCAATGAGCAGTTCTTC. This encodes CAVHDGTRSNEQFF. The chain carries TRBV10-3 and TRBJ2-1, with 8 bases fitting TRBD2. The CDR3 has 14 amino acids. With 11 bases clipped from V and 6 bases from J, the junction kept 12 bases outside the gene matches. Germline CDR1 is ENHRY and CDR2 is SYGVKD.

V gene TRBV18 combines with J gene TRBJ1-5; TRBD1 aligns across 7 bases. CDR3 length equals 15 residues. Germline lookup yields CDR1 KGHSH and CDR2 LQKENI. V was clipped by 1 base and J by 6 bases; unmatched bases: 6. CDR3 loop: CASSPQRGLGQPQHF. The CDR3 bases are TGTGCCAGCTCACCACAGAGGGGGCTGGGTCAGCCCCAGCATTTT.

The chain couples TRBV4-2 to TRBJ1-2; weak D call: TRBD1 (5 bases). Germline CDR1 is LGHNA and CDR2 is YNFKEQ. The CDR3 extends over 18 amino acids. Trimming removed 0 bases at V and 4 bases at J, with 21 bases between. The CDR3 here is CASSQDKGHEYLGYGYTF. In DNA form, the CDR3 reads TGTGCCAGCAGCCAAGATAAAGGACATGAGTACCTGGGCTATGGCTACACCTTC.